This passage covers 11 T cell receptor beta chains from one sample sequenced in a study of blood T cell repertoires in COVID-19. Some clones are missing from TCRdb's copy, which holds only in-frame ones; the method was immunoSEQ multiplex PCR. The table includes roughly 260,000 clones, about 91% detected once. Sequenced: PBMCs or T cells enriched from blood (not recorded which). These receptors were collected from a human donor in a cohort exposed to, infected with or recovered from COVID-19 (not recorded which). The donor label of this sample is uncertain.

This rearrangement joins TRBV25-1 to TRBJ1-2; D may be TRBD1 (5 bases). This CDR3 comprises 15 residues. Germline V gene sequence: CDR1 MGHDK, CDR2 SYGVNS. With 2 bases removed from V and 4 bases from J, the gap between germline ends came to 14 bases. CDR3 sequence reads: CASSEQWGGTYGYTF. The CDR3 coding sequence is TGTGCCAGCAGTGAACAGTGGGGGGGTACCTATGGCTACACCTTC.

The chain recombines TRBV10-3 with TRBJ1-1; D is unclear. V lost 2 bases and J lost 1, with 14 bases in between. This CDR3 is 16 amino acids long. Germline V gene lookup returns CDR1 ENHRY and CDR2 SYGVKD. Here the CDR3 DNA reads TGTGCCATCAGTGAGCCTCGCGGAGGTCGGAACACTGAAGCTTTCTTT. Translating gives CAISEPRGGRNTEAFF.

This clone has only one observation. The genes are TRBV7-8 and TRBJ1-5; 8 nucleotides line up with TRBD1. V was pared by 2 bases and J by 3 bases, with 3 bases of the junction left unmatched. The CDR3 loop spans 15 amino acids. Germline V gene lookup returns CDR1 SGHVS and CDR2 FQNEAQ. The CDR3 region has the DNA TGTGCCAGCAGCTTATGGACAGGGATCAATCAGCCCCAGCATTTT. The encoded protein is CASSLWTGINQPQHF.

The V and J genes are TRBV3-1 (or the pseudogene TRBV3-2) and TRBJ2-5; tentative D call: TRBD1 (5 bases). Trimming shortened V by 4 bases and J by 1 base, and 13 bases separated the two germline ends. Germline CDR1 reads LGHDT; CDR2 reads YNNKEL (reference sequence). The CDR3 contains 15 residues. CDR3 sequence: CASSPGHSLQETQYF. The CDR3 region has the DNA TGTGCCAGCAGCCCCGGACATTCCCTCCAAGAGACCCAGTACTTC.

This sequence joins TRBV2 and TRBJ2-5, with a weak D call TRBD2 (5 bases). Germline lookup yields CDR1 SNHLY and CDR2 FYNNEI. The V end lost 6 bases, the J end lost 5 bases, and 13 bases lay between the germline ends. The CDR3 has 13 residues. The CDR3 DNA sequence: TGTGCCAGCAGCCCCGGCGGGCCGGAGACCCAGTACTTC. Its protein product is CASSPGGPETQYF.

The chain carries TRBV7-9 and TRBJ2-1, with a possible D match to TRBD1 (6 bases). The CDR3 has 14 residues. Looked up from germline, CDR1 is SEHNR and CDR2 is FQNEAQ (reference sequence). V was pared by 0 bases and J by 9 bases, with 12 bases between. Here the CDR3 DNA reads TGTGCCAGCAGCTTAGCTGGACAGATAACTGAGCAGTTCTTC. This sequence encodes CASSLAGQITEQFF.

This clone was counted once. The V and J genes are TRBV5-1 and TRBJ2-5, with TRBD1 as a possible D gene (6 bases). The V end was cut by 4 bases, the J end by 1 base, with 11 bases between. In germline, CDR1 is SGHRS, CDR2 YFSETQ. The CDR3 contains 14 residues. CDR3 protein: CASSRGQIQETQYF. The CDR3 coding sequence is TGCGCCAGCAGCCGGGGACAAATCCAAGAGACCCAGTACTTC.

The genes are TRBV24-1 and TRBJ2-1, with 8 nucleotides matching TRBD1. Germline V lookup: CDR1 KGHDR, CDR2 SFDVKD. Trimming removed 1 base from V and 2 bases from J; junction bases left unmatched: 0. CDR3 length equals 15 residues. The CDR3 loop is CATSDLQGAYNEQFF. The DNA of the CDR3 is TGTGCCACCAGTGATTTACAGGGGGCCTACAATGAGCAGTTCTTC.

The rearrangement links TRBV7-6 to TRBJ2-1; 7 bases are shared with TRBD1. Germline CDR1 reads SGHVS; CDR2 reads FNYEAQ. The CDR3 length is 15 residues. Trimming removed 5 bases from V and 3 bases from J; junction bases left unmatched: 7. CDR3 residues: CASSPHRGGYNEQFF. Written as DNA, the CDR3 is TGTGCCAGCAGCCCGCACAGGGGCGGCTACAATGAGCAGTTCTTC.

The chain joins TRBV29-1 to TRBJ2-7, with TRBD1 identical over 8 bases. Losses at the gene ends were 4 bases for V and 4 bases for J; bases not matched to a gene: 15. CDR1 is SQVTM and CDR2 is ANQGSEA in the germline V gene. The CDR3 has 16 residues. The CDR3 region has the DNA TGCAGCGTTGGGCGGCTCTCTTCAGGGGGCCGGTACGAGCAGTACTTC. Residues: CSVGRLSSGGRYEQYF.

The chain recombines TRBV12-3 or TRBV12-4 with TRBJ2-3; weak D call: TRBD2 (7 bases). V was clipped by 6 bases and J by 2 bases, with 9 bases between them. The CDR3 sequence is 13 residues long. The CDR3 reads CASRGGATDTQYF. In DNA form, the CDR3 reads TGTGCCAGCAGGGGGGGGGCCACAGATACGCAGTATTTT.